This TCR beta chain was recorded in a study of T cells in Graves' hyperthyroidism and ophthalmopathy. Study-level points and caveats: Model output signaled ophthalmopathy a median around 5.9 months ahead of onset. Researchers found most expanded thyroid clonotypes above 0.001 in blood as well.

Not enrolled were patients with uncontrolled infection, other autoimmune disease, pregnancy or lactation. Diagnoses used clinical symptoms, serum thyroxine and TRAb, thyroid ultrasound and orbital computed tomography. Trimming took off 0 bases at V and 2 bases at J, with 13 bases between the two ends. This CDR3 region has 16 residues. Germline V CDR1 and CDR2: SGHRS, YFSETQ. The TCR beta CDR3 regions underwent amplification using RNA transcripts as the source. When the TCR CDR3 underwent first-round RT-PCR, the HTBI primer set was used. TCRdb re-called the multiplex PCR reads with MiXCR, one entry per CDR3 protein. Of about 640,000 distinct CDR3 sequences listed, around 21% are singletons. Turning to this clonotype: Antigen: not known.

The chain has TRBV5-1 and TRBJ2-3, with D possibly being TRBD2 (6 bases). The material sequenced was blood. This receptor was obtained from a man between 25 and 39 years old with Graves' ophthalmopathy. The CDR3 loop is CASSLGASAYTDTQYF. Written as DNA, the CDR3 is TGCGCCAGCAGCTTGGGGGCTAGCGCTTACACAGATACGCAGTATTTT.